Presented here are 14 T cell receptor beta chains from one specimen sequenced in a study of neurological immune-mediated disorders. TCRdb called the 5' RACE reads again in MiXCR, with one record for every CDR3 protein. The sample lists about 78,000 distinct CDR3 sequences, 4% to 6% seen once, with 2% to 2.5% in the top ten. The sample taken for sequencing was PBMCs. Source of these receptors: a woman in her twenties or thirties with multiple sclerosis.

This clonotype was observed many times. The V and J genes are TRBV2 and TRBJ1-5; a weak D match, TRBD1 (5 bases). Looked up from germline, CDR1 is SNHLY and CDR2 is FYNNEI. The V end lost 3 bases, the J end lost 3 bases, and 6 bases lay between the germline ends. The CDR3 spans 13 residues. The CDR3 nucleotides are TGTGCCAGCAGTGAGGGGGACAATCAGCCCCAGCATTTT. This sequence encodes CASSEGDNQPQHF.

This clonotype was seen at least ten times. CDR3 sequence: CASSLSTVSVTDTQYF. The CDR3 region has the DNA TGTGCCAGCAGCTTAAGTACGGTTTCGGTCACAGATACGCAGTATTTT. The genes are TRBV7-8 and TRBJ2-3; unclear D gene. The CDR3 loop spans 16 amino acids. Between the trimmed V and J ends, which lost 2 bases and 2 bases, there was a span of 14 bases. Per germline, CDR1 SGHVS and CDR2 FQNEAQ. The variable domain in full, with the rest retrieved from reference TRBV7-8 and TRBJ2-3, is GAGVSQSPRYKVAKRGQDVALRCDPISGHVSLFWYQQALGQGPEFLTYFQNEAQLDKSGLPSDRFFAERPEGSVSTLKIQRTQQEDSAVYLCASSLSTVSVTDTQYFGPGTRLTVL.

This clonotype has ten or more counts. In DNA, the CDR3 is TGTGCCAGCAGCTTCCTCAGGGACAATGAGCAGTTCTTC. Its protein is CASSFLRDNEQFF. The chain recombines TRBV13 with TRBJ2-1, with a possible D match to TRBD1 (5 bases). Germline values: CDR1 PRHDT, CDR2 FYEKMQ (reference sequence). Trimming removed 3 bases from V and 5 bases from J, with 8 bases in between. The CDR3 is 13 residues long.

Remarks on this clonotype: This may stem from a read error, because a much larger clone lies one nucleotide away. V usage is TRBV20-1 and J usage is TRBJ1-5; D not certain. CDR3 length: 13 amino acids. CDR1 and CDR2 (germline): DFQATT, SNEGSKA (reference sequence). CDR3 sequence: CSARIPGDQHQHF. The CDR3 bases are TGCAGTGCTAGGATCCCGGGTGATCAGCACCAGCATTTT.

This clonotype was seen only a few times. The CDR3 reads CASSFNRARQFF. The CDR3 nucleotides are TGTGCCAGCAGCTTTAACAGAGCAAGGCAGTTCTTC. This chain connects TRBV7-6 to TRBJ2-1; D is ambiguous. CDR1 and CDR2 (germline): SGHVS, FNYEAQ. The length of the CDR3 is 12 residues. Trimming cost V 3 bases and J 12 bases, with 12 bases left between them.

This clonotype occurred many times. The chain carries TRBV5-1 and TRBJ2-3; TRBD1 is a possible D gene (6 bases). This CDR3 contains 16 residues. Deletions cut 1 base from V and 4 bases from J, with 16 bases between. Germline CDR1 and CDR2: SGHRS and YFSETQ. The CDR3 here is CASSLPRGRGPDTQYF. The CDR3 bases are TGCGCCAGCAGCTTGCCCAGGGGCAGGGGACCAGATACGCAGTATTTT.

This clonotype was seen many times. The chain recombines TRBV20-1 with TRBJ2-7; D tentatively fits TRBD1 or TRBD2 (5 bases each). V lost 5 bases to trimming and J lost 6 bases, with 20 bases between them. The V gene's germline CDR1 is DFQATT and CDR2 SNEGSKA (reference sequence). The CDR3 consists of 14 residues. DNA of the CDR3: TGCAGTGCTGGGATCCCGGGACCCCGTGGCGAGCAGTACTTC. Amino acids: CSAGIPGPRGEQYF.

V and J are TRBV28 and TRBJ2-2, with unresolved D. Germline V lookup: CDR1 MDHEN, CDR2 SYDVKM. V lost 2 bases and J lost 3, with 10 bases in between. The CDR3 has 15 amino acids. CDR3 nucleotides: TGTGCCAGCAGTTTAGGATCCTCCTACACCGGGGAGCTGTTTTTT. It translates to CASSLGSSYTGELFF.

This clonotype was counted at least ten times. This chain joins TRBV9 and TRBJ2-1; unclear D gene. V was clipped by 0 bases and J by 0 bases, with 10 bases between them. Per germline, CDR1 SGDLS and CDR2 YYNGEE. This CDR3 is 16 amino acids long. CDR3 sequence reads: CASSVGLFSSYNEQFF. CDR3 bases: TGTGCCAGCAGCGTAGGGCTTTTCAGCTCCTACAATGAGCAGTTCTTC. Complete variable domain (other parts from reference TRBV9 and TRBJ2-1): DSGVTQTPKHLITATGQRVTLRCSPRSGDLSVYWYQQSLDQGLQFLIQYYNGEERAKGNILERFSAQQFPDLHSELNLSSLELGDSALYFCASSVGLFSSYNEQFFGPGTRLTVL.

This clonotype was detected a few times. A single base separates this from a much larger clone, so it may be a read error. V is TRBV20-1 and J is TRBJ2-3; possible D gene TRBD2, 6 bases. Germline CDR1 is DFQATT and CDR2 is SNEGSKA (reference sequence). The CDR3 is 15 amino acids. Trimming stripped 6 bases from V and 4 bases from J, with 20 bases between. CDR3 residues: CSATHSTGASDTQYF. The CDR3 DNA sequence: TGCAGTGCCACTCATTCAACGGGAGCATCAGATACGCAGTATTTT.

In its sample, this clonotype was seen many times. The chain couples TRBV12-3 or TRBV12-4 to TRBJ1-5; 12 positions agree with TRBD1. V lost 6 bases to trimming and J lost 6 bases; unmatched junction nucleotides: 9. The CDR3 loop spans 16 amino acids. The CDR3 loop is CASSPRDRGPGQPQHF. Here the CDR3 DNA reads TGTGCCAGCAGCCCCCGGGACAGGGGGCCCGGTCAGCCCCAGCATTTT.

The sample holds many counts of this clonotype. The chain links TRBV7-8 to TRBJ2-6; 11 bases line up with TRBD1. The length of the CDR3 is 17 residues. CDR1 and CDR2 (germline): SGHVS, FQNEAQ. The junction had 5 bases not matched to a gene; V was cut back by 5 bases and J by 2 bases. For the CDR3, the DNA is TGTGCCAGCAGCCCGGGACAGGGGGTTACTGGGGCCAACGTCCTGACTTTC. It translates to CASSPGQGVTGANVLTF.

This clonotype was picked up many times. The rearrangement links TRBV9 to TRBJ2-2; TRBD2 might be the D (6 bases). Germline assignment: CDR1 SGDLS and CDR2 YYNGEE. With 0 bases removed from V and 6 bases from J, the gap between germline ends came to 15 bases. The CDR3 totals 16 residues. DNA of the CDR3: TGTGCCAGCAGCGTAGGCGGAGGGAGGAAGGCCGGGGAGCTGTTTTTT. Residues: CASSVGGGRKAGELFF.

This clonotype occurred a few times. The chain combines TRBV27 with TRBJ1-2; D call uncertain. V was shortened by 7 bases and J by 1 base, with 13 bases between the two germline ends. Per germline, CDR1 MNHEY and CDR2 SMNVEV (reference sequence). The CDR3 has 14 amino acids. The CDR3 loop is CASTAIPSNYGYTF. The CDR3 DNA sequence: TGTGCCAGCACCGCCATCCCGAGTAACTATGGCTACACCTTC.